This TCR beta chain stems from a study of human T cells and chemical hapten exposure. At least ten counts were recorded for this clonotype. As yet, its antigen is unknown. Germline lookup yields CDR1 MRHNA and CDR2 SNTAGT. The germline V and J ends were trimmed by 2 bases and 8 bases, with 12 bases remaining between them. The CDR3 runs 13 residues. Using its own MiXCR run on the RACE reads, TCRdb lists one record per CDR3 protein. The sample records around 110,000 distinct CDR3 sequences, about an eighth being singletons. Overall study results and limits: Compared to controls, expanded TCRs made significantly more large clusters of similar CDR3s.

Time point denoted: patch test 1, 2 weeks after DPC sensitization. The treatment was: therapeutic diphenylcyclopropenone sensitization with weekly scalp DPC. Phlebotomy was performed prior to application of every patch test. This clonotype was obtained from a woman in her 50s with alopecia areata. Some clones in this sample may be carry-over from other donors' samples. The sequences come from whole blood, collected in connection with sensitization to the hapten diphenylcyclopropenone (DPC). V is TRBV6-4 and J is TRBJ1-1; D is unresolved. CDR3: CASSDGDGVEAFF. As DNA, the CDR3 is TGTGCCAGCAGTGACGGCGACGGGGTCGAAGCTTTCTTT.